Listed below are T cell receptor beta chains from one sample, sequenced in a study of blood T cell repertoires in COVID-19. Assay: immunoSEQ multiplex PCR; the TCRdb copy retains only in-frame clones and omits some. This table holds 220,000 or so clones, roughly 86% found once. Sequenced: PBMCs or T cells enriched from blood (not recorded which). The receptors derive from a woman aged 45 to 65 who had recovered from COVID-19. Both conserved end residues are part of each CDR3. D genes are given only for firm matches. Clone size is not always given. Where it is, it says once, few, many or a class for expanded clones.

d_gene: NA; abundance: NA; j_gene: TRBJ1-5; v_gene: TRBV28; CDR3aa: CASSLFGGLLNQPQHF; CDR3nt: TGTGCCAGCAGTTTATTCGGAGGGCTTTTAAATCAGCCCCAGCATTTT
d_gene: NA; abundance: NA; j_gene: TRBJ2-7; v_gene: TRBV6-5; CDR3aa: CASSEGEPLLYEQYF; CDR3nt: TGTGCCAGCAGCGAGGGGGAGCCACTCCTCTACGAGCAGTACTTC
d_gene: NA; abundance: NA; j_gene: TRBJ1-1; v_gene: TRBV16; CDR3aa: CASSLGPLEERAISENTEAFF; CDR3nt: TGTGCCAGCAGCCTAGGTCCCCTAGAGGAAAGAGCTATATCCGAGAACACTGAAGCTTTCTTT
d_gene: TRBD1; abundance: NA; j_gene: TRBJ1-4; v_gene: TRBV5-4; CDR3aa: CASSWGAGGGEKLFF; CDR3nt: TGTGCCAGCAGCTGGGGGGCAGGGGGCGGAGAAAAACTGTTTTTT
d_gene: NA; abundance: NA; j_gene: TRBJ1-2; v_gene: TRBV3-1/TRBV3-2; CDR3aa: CASSQDGLGLSGYTF; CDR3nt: TGTGCCAGCAGCCAAGATGGGCTGGGCTTGAGTGGCTACACCTTC
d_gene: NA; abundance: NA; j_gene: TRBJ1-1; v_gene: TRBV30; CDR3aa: CASLGGAGTEAFF; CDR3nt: TGTGCCTCTCTCGGAGGGGCTGGGACTGAAGCTTTCTTT
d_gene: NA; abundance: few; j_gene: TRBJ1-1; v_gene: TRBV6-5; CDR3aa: CASKGRENTEAFF; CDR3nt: TGTGCCAGCAAGGGCAGGGAAAATACTGAAGCTTTCTTT
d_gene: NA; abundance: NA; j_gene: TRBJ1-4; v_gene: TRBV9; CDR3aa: CASSAGRGDVPNEKLFF; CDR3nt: TGTGCCAGCAGCGCCGGACGGGGGGACGTTCCTAATGAAAAACTGTTTTTT
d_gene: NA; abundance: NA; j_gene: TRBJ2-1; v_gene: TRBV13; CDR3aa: CASSLATSLALSSYNEQFF; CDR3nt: TGTGCCAGCAGCTTAGCTACGTCGCTAGCGTTAAGCTCCTACAATGAGCAGTTCTTC
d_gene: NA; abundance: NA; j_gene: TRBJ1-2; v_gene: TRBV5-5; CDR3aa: CASSLGTTGYGYTF; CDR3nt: TGTGCCAGCAGCTTGGGGACGACAGGCTATGGCTACACCTTC
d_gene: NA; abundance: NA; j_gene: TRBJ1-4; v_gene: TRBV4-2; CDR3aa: CASSQDGPATNEKLFF; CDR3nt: TGTGCCAGCAGCCAAGATGGGCCGGCAACTAATGAAAAACTGTTTTTT
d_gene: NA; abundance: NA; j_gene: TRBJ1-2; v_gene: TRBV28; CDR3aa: CASSIYSYGYTF; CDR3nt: TGTGCCAGCAGTATATATAGCTATGGCTACACCTTC
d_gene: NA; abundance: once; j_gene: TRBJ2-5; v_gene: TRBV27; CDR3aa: CASSLFHGRMETQYF; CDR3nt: TGTGCCAGCAGCCTCTTCCACGGCAGGATGGAGACCCAGTACTTC
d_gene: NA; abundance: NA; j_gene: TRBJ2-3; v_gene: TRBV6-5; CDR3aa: CASRGTDTQYF; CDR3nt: TGTGCCTCTAGAGGCACAGATACGCAGTATTTT
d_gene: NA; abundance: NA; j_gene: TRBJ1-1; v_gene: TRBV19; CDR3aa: CASTTHTGLGTEAFF; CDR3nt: TGTGCCAGTACCACCCATACAGGGCTCGGCACTGAAGCTTTCTTT